These 11 T cell receptor beta chains originate from one sample sequenced in a study of T-cell memory formation after mild COVID-19 (dated by TCRdb to the early 2020s). Library creation used 5' RACE. The sequencing machine was an Illumina NovaSeq 6000. The public reads were reanalyzed by TCRdb: fastp trimming at Q25, MiXCR alignment, in-frame beta chains only. Duplicate CDR3 protein sequences are folded into a single record with the most common DNA and genes. The sample table lists about 270,000 distinct CDR3 sequences, approximately 15% of them with a count of one. Roughly a fifth of the sample comes from the top ten. Sequenced material: PBMCs or a T cell subset sorted from them (not recorded which). The source of these receptors is a man between 18 and 29 years old who had mild COVID-19 (a few samples of this study predate the infection). The sample titles of this study are shuffled in the database, so cell type and time point are left out; the donor was told from shared clones.

This clonotype was counted only a few times. The chain carries TRBV3-2 and TRBJ1-1; TRBD1, as called in the table, went unchecked against the DNA. TRBV3-2 is a pseudogene locus. The CDR3 has 14 residues. CDR3 amino acids: CASSHWTGITEAFF. In DNA, the CDR3 is TGTGCCAGCAGCCACTGGACAGGGATCACTGAAGCTTTCTTT.

This clonotype was seen only a few times. The chain uses TRBV7-3 and TRBJ2-3; D is perhaps TRBD1 (7 bases). Germline V gene lookup returns CDR1 SGHTA and CDR2 FQGTGA. This CDR3 has 15 residues. Deletions cut 2 bases from V and 4 bases from J, with 13 bases between. CDR3 residues: CASSLGGGQSDTQYF. DNA of the CDR3: TGTGCCAGCAGCTTAGGAGGGGGCCAGTCAGATACGCAGTATTTT.

This clonotype was observed at least ten times. This chain uses TRBV25-1 with TRBJ1-5, with unresolved D. Trimming left V 3 bases short and J 5 bases short, with 5 bases between. This CDR3 contains 12 residues. Germline V gene data show CDR1 as MGHDK and CDR2 as SYGVNS. The CDR3: CASSDEDQPQHF. The CDR3, as DNA: TGTGCCAGCAGTGATGAGGATCAGCCCCAGCATTTT.

This clonotype has ten or more counts. The chain couples TRBV12-3 or TRBV12-4 to TRBJ2-3; TRBD1 might be the D (6 bases). Trimming pared 6 bases from V and 1 base from J, leaving 14 bases between. This CDR3 contains 15 residues. In nucleotides, the CDR3 is TGTGCCAGCAGGTCTACAGGGTTGGGCACAGATACGCAGTATTTT. Translation: CASRSTGLGTDTQYF.

The chain is built from TRBV5-1 and TRBJ2-5, with D possibly called TRBD1 or TRBD2 (6 bases each). The CDR3 runs to 16 residues. Trimming shortened V by 2 bases and J by 4 bases, and 18 bases separated the two germline ends. Germline V gene lookup returns CDR1 SGHRS and CDR2 YFSETQ. CDR3 sequence: CASSLGGGGSRETQYF. CDR3 nucleotides: TGCGCCAGCAGCTTAGGAGGGGGAGGTTCCCGAGAGACCCAGTACTTC.

The chain is built from TRBV11-2 and TRBJ1-4, with 8 bases identical to TRBD1. With 5 bases clipped from V and 0 bases from J, the junction kept 11 bases outside the gene matches. Per the germline V gene, CDR1 is SGHAT and CDR2 is FQNNGV. This CDR3 comprises 18 residues. CDR3 DNA sequence: TGTGCCAGCAGCACTTACGGACAGGGACCTGCAACTAATGAAAAACTGTTTTTT. Its protein is CASSTYGQGPATNEKLFF.

Ten or more counts support this clonotype. The rearrangement joins TRBV10-3 to TRBJ2-1, with TRBD2 as a possible D gene (6 bases). This CDR3 contains 14 residues. Trimming shortened V by 0 bases and J by 6 bases, and 9 bases separated the two germline ends. CDR1 ENHRY and CDR2 SYGVKD come from the germline V gene. Here the CDR3 DNA reads TGTGCCATCAGTGAGTCAAACGGGGGCAATGAGCAGTTCTTC. Its protein is CAISESNGGNEQFF.

V and J are TRBV25-1 and TRBJ1-2, with D hard to call. V shed 1 base and J shed 3 bases, with 15 bases lying between them. The germline V gene has CDR1 MGHDK and CDR2 SYGVNS. The CDR3 covers 16 residues. The CDR3 nucleotides are TGTGCCAGCAGTGAATTTGAAGGAACGTTAGACTATGGCTACACCTTC. It is translated as CASSEFEGTLDYGYTF.

The chain combines TRBV25-1 with TRBJ1-2, with D possibly being TRBD1 (5 bases). The V and J ends lost 3 bases and 8 bases respectively, with 13 bases between them. Germline loops: CDR1 MGHDK, CDR2 SYGVNS. The CDR3 covers 13 residues. The DNA for the CDR3 is TGTGCCAGCAGTGAGGGGGGACGCAGGGGCTACACCTTC. Translation gives CASSEGGRRGYTF.

This clonotype turned up a few times. The V gene is TRBV10-3, the J gene TRBJ2-2; TRBD1 matches 7 bases. J lost 3 bases, V lost 6 bases, and 4 bases had no gene match. The CDR3 is 14 residues long. In germline, CDR1 is ENHRY, CDR2 SYGVKD. DNA of the CDR3: TGTGCCATCAGGACCGGACAGGACACCGGGGAGCTGTTTTTT. Its translation: CAIRTGQDTGELFF.

The chain has TRBV7-2 and TRBJ1-2; TRBD1 might be the D (5 bases). Germline V lookup: CDR1 SGHTA, CDR2 FQGNSA. The CDR3 sequence is 15 residues long. Trimming left V 4 bases short and J 8 bases short, with 20 bases between. This CDR3 is CASSWETPRGDGYTF. CDR3 bases: TGTGCCAGCAGCTGGGAGACACCCCGAGGGGACGGCTACACCTTC.